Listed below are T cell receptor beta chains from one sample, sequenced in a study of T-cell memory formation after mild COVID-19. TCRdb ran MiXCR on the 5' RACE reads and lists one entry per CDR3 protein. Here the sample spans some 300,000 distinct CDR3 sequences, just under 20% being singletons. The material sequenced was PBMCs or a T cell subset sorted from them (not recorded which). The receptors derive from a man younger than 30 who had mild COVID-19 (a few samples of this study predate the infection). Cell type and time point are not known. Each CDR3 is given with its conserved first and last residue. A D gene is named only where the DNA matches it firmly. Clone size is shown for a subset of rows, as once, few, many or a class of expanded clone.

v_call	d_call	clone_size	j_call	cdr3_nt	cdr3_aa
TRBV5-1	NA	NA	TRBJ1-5	TGCGCCAGCAGCTTGGCCGGGGGAAGGCCCCAGCATTTT	CASSLAGGRPQHF
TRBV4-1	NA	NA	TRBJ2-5	TGCGCCAGCAGCCCGATGCAGGGCCAGGCCCAGTACTTC	CASSPMQGQAQYF
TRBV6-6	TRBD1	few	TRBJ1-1	TGTGCCAGCAGAGAAACCGAGGACAGGCCGAACACTGAAGCTTTCTTT	CASRETEDRPNTEAFF
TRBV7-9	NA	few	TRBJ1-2	TGTGCCAGCAGCTTAGTTATCAGACATAACTATGGCTACACCTTC	CASSLVIRHNYGYTF
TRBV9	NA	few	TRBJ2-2	TGTGCCAGCACCATAGGGGTTTCCACCGGGGAGCTGTTTTTT	CASTIGVSTGELFF
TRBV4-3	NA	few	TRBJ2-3	TGCGCCAGCAGCCGAGTAGGGGGAGATACGCAGTATTTT	CASSRVGGDTQYF
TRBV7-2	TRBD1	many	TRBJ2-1	TGTGCCAGCAGCTTAGCCGGGACAGCCTACAATGAGCAGTTCTTC	CASSLAGTAYNEQFF
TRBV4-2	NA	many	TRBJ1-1	TGTGCCAGCAGCCAAGGTGAGCAGGGGGAAGCTTTCTTT	CASSQGEQGEAFF
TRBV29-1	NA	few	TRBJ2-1	TGCAGCGTTGGTTCCAATGAGCAGTTCTTC	CSVGSNEQFF
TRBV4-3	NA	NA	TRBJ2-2	TGCGCCAGCAGCCAAGAAACGGGGTGGGAGAACACCGGGGAGCTGTTTTTT	CASSQETGWENTGELFF
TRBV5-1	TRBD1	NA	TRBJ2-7	TGCGCCAGCAGCTCCCCACAGGGGGCGCATGAGCAGTACTTC	CASSSPQGAHEQYF
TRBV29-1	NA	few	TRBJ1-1	TGCAGCGTTGAGGTTACTCTTAACACTGAAGCTTTCTTT	CSVEVTLNTEAFF
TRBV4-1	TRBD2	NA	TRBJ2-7	TGCGCCAGCAGCCAAGGCCGCGGGGGGCAGGGGAGGGCCTACGAGCAGTACTTC	CASSQGRGGQGRAYEQYF
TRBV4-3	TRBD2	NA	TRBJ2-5	TGCGCCAGCAGCCAAGATAGGCTAGCGGGGGTCTACCAAGAGACCCAGTACTTC	CASSQDRLAGVYQETQYF
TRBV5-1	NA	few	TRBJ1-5	TGCGCCAGCAGCGTGGCGGGACTCACTTATCAGCCCCAGCATTTT	CASSVAGLTYQPQHF
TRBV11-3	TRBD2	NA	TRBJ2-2	TGTGCCAGCAGCGAAGGGAGGGTCTTGAACACCGGGGAGCTGTTTTTT	CASSEGRVLNTGELFF
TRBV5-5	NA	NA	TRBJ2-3	TGTGCCAGCAGCTTGGTCGGGCCCTCAGATACGCAGTATTTT	CASSLVGPSDTQYF
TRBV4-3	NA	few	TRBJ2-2	TGCGCCAGCAGCGCCCTCGGGGTCGGGGGTGCCGGGGAGCTGTTTTTT	CASSALGVGGAGELFF
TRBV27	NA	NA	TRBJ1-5	TGTGCCAGCAGTCTCCGGGTGGCGGGCAATCAGCCCCAGCATTTT	CASSLRVAGNQPQHF
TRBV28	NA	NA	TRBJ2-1	TGTGCCAGCAGCCTTAGGGGGTCGCGGAGCGGCTTC	CASSLRGSRSGF
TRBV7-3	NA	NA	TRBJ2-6	TGTGCCAGCAGCTATCCGGGACGGCACTCTGGGGCCAACGTCCTGACTTTC	CASSYPGRHSGANVLTF
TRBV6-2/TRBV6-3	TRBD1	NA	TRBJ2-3	TGTGCCAGCAGTGCTGGGACAGGGCTTACAGATACGCAGTATTTT	CASSAGTGLTDTQYF
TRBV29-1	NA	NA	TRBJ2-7	TGCAGCGTTGAAACCGGCAACTCCTACGAGCAGTACTTC	CSVETGNSYEQYF
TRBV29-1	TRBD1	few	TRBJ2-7	TGCAGCGTCCAGACAGGGGGCTACGAGCAGTACTTC	CSVQTGGYEQYF
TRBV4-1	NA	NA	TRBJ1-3	TGCGCCAGCAGCCAAGATACGGCCGCTTCGGCTGGAAACACCATATATTTT	CASSQDTAASAGNTIYF
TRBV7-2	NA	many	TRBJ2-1	TGTGCCAGCAGCTCCAACTCCTACAATGAGCAGTTCTTC	CASSSNSYNEQFF
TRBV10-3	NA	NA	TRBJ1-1	TGTGCCATCAGCCCTGGGGAGGCAACTGAAGCTTTCTTT	CAISPGEATEAFF
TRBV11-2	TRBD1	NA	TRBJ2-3	TGTGCCAGCAGCTTACCCCGACAGGGGGGACGCACAGATACGCAGTATTTT	CASSLPRQGGRTDTQYF
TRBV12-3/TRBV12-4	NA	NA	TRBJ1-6	TGTGCCAGCAGTCCCGGAGCTGTTGGTACACCCCTCCACTTT	CASSPGAVGTPLHF
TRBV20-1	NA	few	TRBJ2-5	TGCAGTGCTAGCCCCCTACAAGAGACCCAGTACTTC	CSASPLQETQYF
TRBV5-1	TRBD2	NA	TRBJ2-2	TGCGCCAGCAGCTCCGGACTAGCGGGGTTCACCGGGGAGCTGTTTTTT	CASSSGLAGFTGELFF
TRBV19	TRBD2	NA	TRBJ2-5	TGTGCCACTAGACTAGCGTCTCAAGAGACCCAGTACTTC	CATRLASQETQYF
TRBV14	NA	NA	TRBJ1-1	TGTGCCAGCAGCCAAGTGGCAGGGGCCCTCACTGAAGCTTTCTTT	CASSQVAGALTEAFF
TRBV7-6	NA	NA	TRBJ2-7	TGTGCCAGCAGCTTAGGACAGAGATACGAGCAGTACTTC	CASSLGQRYEQYF
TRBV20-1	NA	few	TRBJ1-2	TGCAGTGCTAGACAGCGAACCTACTATGGCTACACCTTC	CSARQRTYYGYTF
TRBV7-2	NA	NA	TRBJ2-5	TGTGCCAGCAGCTTAGCTTCGGGTAGAGAGACCCAGTACTTC	CASSLASGRETQYF
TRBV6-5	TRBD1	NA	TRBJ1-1	TGTGCCAGCAGCTCTCTGACAGGGGGCGGCACTGAAGCTTTCTTT	CASSSLTGGGTEAFF
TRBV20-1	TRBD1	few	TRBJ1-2	TGCAGTGCTAGCCACTCGACAGGGGATGGCTACACCTTC	CSASHSTGDGYTF
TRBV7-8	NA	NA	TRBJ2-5	TGTGCCAGCAGCCTAGGGACCGACGTTGGACGGAGCCAAGAGACCCAGTACTTC	CASSLGTDVGRSQETQYF
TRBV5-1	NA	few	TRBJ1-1	TGCGCCAGCAGCGCTTCCGAGGGGCTGTACACTGAAGCTTTCTTT	CASSASEGLYTEAFF
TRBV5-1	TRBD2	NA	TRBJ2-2	TGCGCCAGCACCTCGGGGAATAGCGGGGGAATCACCGGGGAGCTGTTTTTT	CASTSGNSGGITGELFF
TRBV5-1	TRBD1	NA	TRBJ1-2	TGCGCCAGCTCAACTCGAGGGGGACAGGCCTATGGCTACACCTTC	CASSTRGGQAYGYTF
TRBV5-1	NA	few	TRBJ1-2	TGCGCCAGCAGCTTGCGAGCCGAGGGTGGCTACACCTTC	CASSLRAEGGYTF
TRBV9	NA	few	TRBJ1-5	TGTGCCAGCAGCGTAGGCGACGGACTTGGGCCCCAGCATTTT	CASSVGDGLGPQHF
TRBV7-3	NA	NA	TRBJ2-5	TGTGCCAGCGGGGCGGGGGCTCGTGAGACCCAGTACTTC	CASGAGARETQYF
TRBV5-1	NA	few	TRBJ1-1	TGCGCCAGCAGCGCGACGGGGTCGGCTGAAGCTTTCTTT	CASSATGSAEAFF
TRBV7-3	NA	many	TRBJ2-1	TGTGCCAGCAGCTCAGACTGTAATTTAACCTACAATGAGCAGTTCTTC	CASSSDCNLTYNEQFF
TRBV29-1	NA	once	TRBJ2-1	TGCAGCGTTGAAGGAGGTAGGAATGAGCAGTTCTTC	CSVEGGRNEQFF